These 14 T cell receptor beta chains share one sample of origin, sequenced in a study of tissue T cells after allogeneic stem cell transplantation. Assay: immunoSEQ multiplex PCR; the TCRdb copy retains only in-frame clones and omits some. The sample consists of about 9,000 clones, under 40% of them appearing once. Time point given: mouse harvest day 14 after allogeneic transplant. Mouse grafts combined 10^7 T-cell-depleted bone marrow cells with 10^6 splenic CD5+ T cells. The sequenced sample consisted of skin. The origin of the receptors is a female BALB/c mouse given C57BL/6 T cells with graft-versus-host disease after an allogeneic hematopoietic cell transplant.

Note on this clone: Here the gene names and germline are mouse. The CDR3 end falls 1 residue outside the read, so it is completed with the germline J gene. This chain connects TRBV26 to TRBJ2-4, with TRBD1 matching over 10 bases. V lost 4 bases, J lost 5 bases, and 3 bases stayed unmatched. The CDR3 length is 14 residues. Germline V gene lookup returns CDR1 KGHPV and CDR2 FQNQEV (reference sequence). The part of the CDR3 DNA that was read is TGTGCCAGCAGTCCCGGGACAGGGGTAAACACCTTGTAC. Amino acid sequence: CASSPGTGVNTLY. The full CDR3 protein reads CASSPGTGVNTLYF.

By proportion, this clone is medium-sized. Gene names follow the mouse nomenclature. The read halts 1 residue ahead of the CDR3 end, with the missing end drawn from the germline J gene. Other DNA sequences in this sample translate to the same CDR3. The gene calls are TRBV26 and TRBJ2-2; no definite D call. Germline assignment: CDR1 KGHPV and CDR2 FQNQEV (reference sequence). Between the trimmed V and J ends, which lost 3 bases and 0 bases, there was a span of 5 bases. This CDR3 is 14 amino acids long. The sequenced part of the CDR3 DNA is TGTGCCAGCAGTCTCACAGCAAACACCGGGCAGCTCTAC. Translation: CASSLTANTGQLY. The complete CDR3 sequence is CASSLTANTGQLYF.

To note about this clone: Germline and genes: mouse. Read data end 1 residue before the CDR3 end; the end is taken from the germline J gene. The V gene is TRBV26, the J gene TRBJ1-6; TRBD1 is a possible D gene (5 bases). TRBJ1-6 carries the ORF label, with uncertain function. From germline, CDR1 is KGHPV and CDR2 FQNQEV (reference sequence). The CDR3 contains 15 residues. Trimming took 4 bases from V and 0 from J, leaving 7 bases between them. Partial CDR3 DNA: TGTGCCAGCAGTCCGACAGATTCCTATAATTCGCCCCTCTAC. This codes for CASSPTDSYNSPLY. The whole CDR3 region reads CASSPTDSYNSPLYF.

This clone is medium-sized within its sample. Gene names are the mouse ones. The read terminates 1 residue ahead of where the CDR3 ends, so the germline J gene completes it. The gene calls are TRBV26 and TRBJ1-4, with D uncertain. The V end was cut by 2 bases, the J end by 4 bases, with 5 bases between. CDR3 length: 13 residues. Germline-derived CDR1 and CDR2 are KGHPV and FQNQEV (reference sequence). The CDR3 sequence: CASSLRSNERLFF. Incomplete CDR3 DNA: TGTGCCAGCAGTCTGAGGAGCAACGAAAGATTATTT.

For this clone: Mouse names are used for the genes. The read is 1 residue too short to cover the CDR3 end, so that end is filled in from the germline J gene. The J gene is TRBJ1-2, the V gene TRBV31, with no clear D. The germline CDR1 and CDR2 sequences are GKSSPN and SITVG. This CDR3 region has 12 residues. Trimming pared 1 base from V and 0 bases from J, leaving 3 bases between. CDR3 region: CAWSPANSDYTF. The CDR3 bases that were read are TGTGCCTGGAGTCCAGCAAACTCCGACTACACC.

For this clone: The germline and genes are mouse ones. The read comes to an end 1 residue before the CDR3 does, leaving the germline J gene to fill in the end. The chain links TRBV12-1 to TRBJ2-7; D gene unclear. The CDR3 covers 13 residues. The germline gives CDR1 SGHSN, CDR2 HYEKVE. Trimming left V 0 bases short and J 0 bases short, with 5 bases between. CDR3 DNA, as far as it was read: TGTGCCAGCTCTCTCCTGGCCTCCTATGAACAGTAC. Protein sequence: CASSLLASYEQY. The complete CDR3 protein is CASSLLASYEQYF.

This clone is labeled medium-sized. Gene names are the mouse ones. The CDR3 is cut off 1 residue early in the read; its end comes from the germline J gene. This rearrangement joins TRBV26 to TRBJ1-1; D is possibly TRBD1 (5 bases). Trimming removed 6 bases at V and 2 bases at J, with 10 bases between. Germline CDR1 is KGHPV and CDR2 is FQNQEV (reference sequence). There are 13 residues in the CDR3. CDR3 bases read: TGTGCCAGCAGGATCCGGGACAACACAGAAGTCTTC. It codes for CASRIRDNTEVF. The entire CDR3 is CASRIRDNTEVFF.

Points on this clone: Genes and germline come from the mouse. The read falls 1 residue short of the CDR3 end, and the missing part is taken from the germline J gene. The V and J genes are TRBV26 and TRBJ1-4, with D unresolved. The CDR3 sequence is 12 residues long. The germline V gene has CDR1 KGHPV and CDR2 FQNQEV (reference sequence). The germline V and J ends were trimmed by 3 bases and 5 bases, with 4 bases remaining between them. The CDR3 DNA, read in part, is TGTGCCAGCAGTCTCCGGAACGAAAGATTATTT. It translates to CASSLRNERLF. The CDR3 as a whole reads CASSLRNERLFF.

In the case of this clone: Gene names refer to mouse genes. The read stops 1 residue short of the end of the CDR3; the missing end is completed from the germline J gene. The chain recombines TRBV23 with TRBJ2-7; the table gives TRBD1 as D, unverified against the DNA. This CDR3 has 12 residues. Per germline, CDR1 KGHTA and CDR2 FQNQQP. This CDR3 is CSSSQQVYEQYF. Partial CDR3 DNA: TGCTCCAGCAGTCAACAGGTTTATGAACAGTAC.

This clone appeared a few times. Its ends do not fully match the called genes, so a read error is possible. Gene names are the mouse ones. The read ends 1 residue early relative to the CDR3; the germline J gene fills the gap. The rearrangement links TRBV26 to TRBJ2-5; 8 nucleotides agree with TRBD2. This CDR3 comprises 13 residues. Germline V gene sequence: CDR1 KGHPV, CDR2 FQNQEV (reference sequence). Incomplete CDR3 DNA: TGTGCCAGCACTCTGGGGGGATCAGACACCCAGTAC. Translated, it gives CASTLGGSDTQY. The whole CDR3 sequence is CASTLGGSDTQYF. Using reference TRBV26 and TRBJ2-5 for the parts outside the CDR3, the full variable domain is NSKVIQTPRYLVKGQGQKAKMRCIPEKGHPVVFWYQQNKNNEFKFLINFQNQEVLQQIDMTEKRFSAECPSNSPCSLEIQSSEAGDSALYLCASTLGGSDTQYFGPGTRLLVL.

Judged by abundance, this clone is medium-sized. Gene names are mouse gene names. The CDR3 end falls 1 residue outside the read, so it is completed with the germline J gene. V and J are TRBV23 and TRBJ1-2; the table's TRBD1 call for D was not verified on the DNA. CDR3 length equals 14 residues. CDR1 is KGHTA, CDR2 FQNQQP, per germline. Here the CDR3 reads CSSRRLQGNSDYTF. The sequenced part of the CDR3 DNA is TGCTCCAGCAGGCGATTACAGGGGAACTCCGACTACACC.

Comment on this clone: Genes here carry mouse names. The sequence runs out 1 residue before the end of the CDR3; the remainder is reconstructed from the germline J gene. This rearrangement joins TRBV5 to TRBJ1-4; tentative D call: TRBD1 (6 bases). Germline lookup yields CDR1 LGHNA and CDR2 YNLKQL (reference sequence). V was trimmed by 4 bases and J by 0 bases, leaving 15 bases between them. The length of the CDR3 is 17 residues. Partial CDR3 DNA: TGTGCCAGCAGCCCATACCCCGGGACAATTTCCAACGAAAGATTATTT. Amino acids: CASSPYPGTISNERLF. The whole CDR3 protein is CASSPYPGTISNERLFF.

In this sample, this clone turned up a few times. The listed genes are named as in mouse. With the read ending 1 residue before the CDR3 end, the germline J gene is used to fill in that end. The chain uses TRBV2 and TRBJ2-1, with D unresolved. The CDR3 length is 12 residues. The germline CDR1 and CDR2 sequences are LGHNA and YSYQKL. Trimming left V 2 bases short and J 6 bases short, with 5 bases between. Incomplete CDR3 DNA: TGTGCCAGCAGCCAAAAGGGTGCTGAGCAGTTC. The encoded protein is CASSQKGAEQF. From start to end, the CDR3 is CASSQKGAEQFF.

This clone was detected a few times. Germline and genes here are mouse. The read ends 1 residue shy of where the CDR3 ends; the end is completed using the germline J gene. The chain links TRBV20 to TRBJ2-7; 8 nucleotides match TRBD1. V lost 1 base to trimming and J lost 4 bases; unmatched junction nucleotides: 0. The CDR3 totals 12 residues. Germline V gene data show CDR1 as GFQATS and CDR2 as STVNSAI. CDR3 in amino acids: CGARGTGYEQYF. Incomplete CDR3 DNA: TGTGGTGCTAGGGGGACAGGGTATGAACAGTAC.